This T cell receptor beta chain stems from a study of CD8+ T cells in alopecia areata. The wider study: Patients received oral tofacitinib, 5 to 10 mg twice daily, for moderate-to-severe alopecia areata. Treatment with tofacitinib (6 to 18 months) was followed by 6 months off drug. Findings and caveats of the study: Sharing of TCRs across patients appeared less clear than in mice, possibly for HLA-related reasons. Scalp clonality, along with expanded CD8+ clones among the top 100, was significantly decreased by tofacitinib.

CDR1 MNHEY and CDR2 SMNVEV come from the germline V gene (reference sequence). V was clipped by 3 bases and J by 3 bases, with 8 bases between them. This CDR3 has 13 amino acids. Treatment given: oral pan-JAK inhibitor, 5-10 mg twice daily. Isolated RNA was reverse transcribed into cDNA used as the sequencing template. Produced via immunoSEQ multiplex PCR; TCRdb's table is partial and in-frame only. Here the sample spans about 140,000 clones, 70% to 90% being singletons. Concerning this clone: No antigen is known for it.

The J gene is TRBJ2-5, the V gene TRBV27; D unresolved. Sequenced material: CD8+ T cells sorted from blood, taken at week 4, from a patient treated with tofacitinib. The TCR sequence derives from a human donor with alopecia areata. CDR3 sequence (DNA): TGTGCCAGCAGTTTGCTTTGGGAAGAGACCCAGTACTTC. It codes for CASSLLWEETQYF.